This T cell receptor (beta chain) was recorded in a study of cytomegalovirus exposure and HLA in healthy donors. V was clipped by 0 bases and J by 0 bases, with 16 bases between them. The length of the CDR3 is 17 residues. The germline CDR1 and CDR2 sequences are SGHRS and YFSETQ. Vbeta (60) and Jbeta (13) primers were used in the PCR. Sequenced by immunoSEQ multiplex PCR; TCRdb stores in-frame clones only, minus some. The sample data list 140,000 or so clones. The clonotype was recovered from a male donor in good health and CMV-seronegative. Sequencing used PBMCs. The V gene is TRBV5-1, the J gene TRBJ2-7; D might be TRBD2 (6 bases). The CDR3 bases are TGCGCCAGCAGCTTGGCCGGGGGACGGGAGAGCTCCTACGAGCAGTACTTC. Protein sequence: CASSLAGGRESSYEQYF.